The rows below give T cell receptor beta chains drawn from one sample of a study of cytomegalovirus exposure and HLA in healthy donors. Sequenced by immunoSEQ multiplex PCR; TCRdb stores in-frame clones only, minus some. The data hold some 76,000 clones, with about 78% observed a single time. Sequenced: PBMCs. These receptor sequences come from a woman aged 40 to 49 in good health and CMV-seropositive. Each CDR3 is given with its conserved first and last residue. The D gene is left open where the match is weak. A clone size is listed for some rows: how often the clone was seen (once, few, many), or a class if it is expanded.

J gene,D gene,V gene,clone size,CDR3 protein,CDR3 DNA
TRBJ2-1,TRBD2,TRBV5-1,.,CASSLERGGRMTEQFF,TGCGCCAGCAGCTTGGAGCGGGGGGGCCGGATGACTGAGCAGTTCTTC
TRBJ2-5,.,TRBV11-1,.,CASSLESRGSETQYF,TGTGCCAGCAGCTTAGAGTCGCGGGGCTCAGAGACCCAGTACTTC
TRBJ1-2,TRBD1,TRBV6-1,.,CASGLQGAGGYTF,TGTGCCAGCGGACTCCAGGGGGCGGGGGGCTACACCTTC
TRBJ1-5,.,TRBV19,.,CASSIQGFQPQHF,TGTGCCAGTAGTATACAGGGTTTTCAGCCCCAGCATTTT
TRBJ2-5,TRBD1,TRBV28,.,CASSLPPGTEETQYF,TGTGCCAGCAGTCTCCCACCGGGGACAGAAGAGACCCAGTACTTC
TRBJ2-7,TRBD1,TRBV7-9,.,CASSPGTGGEQYF,TGTGCCAGCAGCCCCGGGACAGGGGGAGAGCAGTACTTC
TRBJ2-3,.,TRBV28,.,CASSLVSSPDTQYF,TGTGCCAGCAGTTTAGTCTCTTCTCCAGATACGCAGTATTTT
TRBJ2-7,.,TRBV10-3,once,CAISGDTYEQYF,TGTGCCATCAGCGGTGATACCTACGAGCAGTACTTC
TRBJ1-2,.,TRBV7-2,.,CASSLSGYGYTF,TGTGCCAGCAGCTTGTCGGGATATGGCTACACCTTC
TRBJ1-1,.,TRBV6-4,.,CASSDGGGTEAFF,TGTGCCAGCAGTGACGGGGGGGGCACTGAAGCTTTCTTT
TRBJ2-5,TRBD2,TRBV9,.,CASSKLAGGLETQYF,TGTGCCAGCAGTAAACTAGCGGGGGGGCTGGAGACCCAGTACTTC
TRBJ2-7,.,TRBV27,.,CASSFGPGSYEQYF,TGTGCCAGCAGTTTTGGTCCGGGGAGCTACGAGCAGTACTTC
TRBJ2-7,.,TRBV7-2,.,CASSLDWTTRSYEQYF,TGTGCCAGCAGCTTAGACTGGACTACCCGCTCCTACGAGCAGTACTTC
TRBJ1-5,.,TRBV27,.,CASALYSNQPQHF,TGTGCCAGCGCCCTCTATAGCAATCAGCCCCAGCATTTT
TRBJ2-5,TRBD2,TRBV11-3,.,CASSPGTSGQGIRETQYF,TGTGCCAGCAGCCCCGGGACTAGCGGACAAGGGATTCGGGAGACCCAGTACTTC
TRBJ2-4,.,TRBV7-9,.,CASSPGPGAKNIQYF,TGTGCCAGCAGCCCCGGCCCGGGAGCCAAAAACATTCAGTACTTC
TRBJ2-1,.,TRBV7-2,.,CASSTYPPNEQFF,TGTGCCAGCAGCACCTATCCCCCCAATGAGCAGTTCTTC
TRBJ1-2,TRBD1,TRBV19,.,CASTGQGHGYTF,TGTGCCAGTACCGGACAGGGGCATGGCTACACCTTC
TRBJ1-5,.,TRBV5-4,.,CASSLAGARQPQHF,TGTGCCAGCAGCTTGGCAGGGGCGAGACAGCCCCAGCATTTT
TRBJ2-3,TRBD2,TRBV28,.,CASSPGGTRSDTQYF,TGTGCCAGCAGCCCGGGAGGCACCCGTTCAGATACGCAGTATTTT